This T cell receptor beta chain was documented in a study of T cell responses to AZD1222 COVID-19 vaccine. Only in-frame clones appear in the TCRdb table, and some are missing; sequencing was by immunoSEQ multiplex PCR. Here the sample spans more than 90,000 clones, 70% to 90% being singletons. Study-level results: Baseline seropositives among AZD1222 recipients totaled only six.

About this clone itself: Its matching antigen is unknown.

Germline V CDR1 and CDR2: MNHEY, SMNVEV (reference sequence). Trimming left V 6 bases short and J 10 bases short, with 12 bases between. The CDR3 length is 11 residues. The V call is TRBV27, the J call TRBJ1-1; possible D gene TRBD1, 6 bases. The clonotype originates from an adult in good health. The source material was peripheral blood, sampled on day 0 of AZD1222 vaccination. The CDR3 region has the DNA TGTGCCAGCAGGGCCCAGGGGCGAGCTTTCTTT. Its translation: CASRAQGRAFF.